One T cell receptor beta chain is described in this entry. What it binds is unknown. The data are from a study of T cell responses to AZD1222 COVID-19 vaccine. Study outcomes and limitations: Seropositivity was recorded at baseline in only 5 or 6 AZD1222 recipients. Rises in breadth and depth of Spike-specific TCRs came after two AZD1222 doses.

The V end lost 4 bases, the J end lost 3 bases, and 10 bases lay between the germline ends. This CDR3 region has 13 residues. The germline V gene has CDR1 LNHDA and CDR2 SQIVND (reference sequence). Measured with immunoSEQ multiplex PCR; TCRdb has only the in-frame clones, and not every one. The sample consists of 100,000 or so clones, 80% to 90% of them appearing once. This receptor was identified in an adult in good health. This chain joins TRBV19 and TRBJ2-7; a weak D match, TRBD1 (6 bases). The sequencing used peripheral blood, collected on day 0 of AZD1222 vaccination. This chain's CDR3 is CASSTLTGYEQYF. The CDR3 nucleotides read TGTGCCAGTAGTACGTTGACAGGCTACGAGCAGTACTTC.